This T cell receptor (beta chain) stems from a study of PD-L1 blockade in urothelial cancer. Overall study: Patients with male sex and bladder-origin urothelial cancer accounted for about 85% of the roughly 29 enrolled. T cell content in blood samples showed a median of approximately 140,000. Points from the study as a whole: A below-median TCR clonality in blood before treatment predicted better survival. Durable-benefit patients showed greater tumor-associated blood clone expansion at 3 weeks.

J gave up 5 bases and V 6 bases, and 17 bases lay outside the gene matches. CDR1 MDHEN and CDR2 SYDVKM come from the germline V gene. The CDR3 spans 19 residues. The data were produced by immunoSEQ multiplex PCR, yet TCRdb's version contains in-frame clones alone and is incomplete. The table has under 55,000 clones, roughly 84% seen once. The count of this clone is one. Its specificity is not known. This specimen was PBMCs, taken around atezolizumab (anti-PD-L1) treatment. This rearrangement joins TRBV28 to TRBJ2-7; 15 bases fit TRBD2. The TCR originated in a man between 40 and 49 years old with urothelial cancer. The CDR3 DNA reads TGTGCCAGCAGCTCCGGGACTAGCGGGAGGAAAACCACGTTAAACGAGCAGTACTTC. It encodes CASSSGTSGRKTTLNEQYF.